This T cell receptor beta chain was captured by sequencing in a study of technical replicates of blood from several donors. Profiled with immunoSEQ multiplex PCR; TCRdb holds only in-frame clones, not every one. The profile shows some 80,000 clones, 90% to 95% of them singletons. V was clipped by 5 bases and J by 0 bases; unmatched bases: 13. CDR1 MDHEN and CDR2 SYDVKM come from the germline V gene. This CDR3 comprises 18 residues. The sample holds a few counts of this clone. V usage is TRBV28 and J usage is TRBJ1-1; 9 bases are a match to TRBD1. Sequencing was done on a sample of T cells isolated from PBMCs. This clonotype was sampled from a human donor in good health. Here the CDR3 reads CASSLPMGTGRMNTEAFF. CDR3 bases: TGTGCCAGCAGTCTCCCGATGGGGACAGGGAGGATGAACACTGAAGCTTTCTTT.